This record covers a single T cell receptor (beta chain). Its antigen is unknown. Naive CD8 cells were CD45RO-negative, positively selected for CCR7, excluding terminally differentiated effector memory CD45RA+ cells. Nashville, Tennessee was home to all donors, each a Caucasian adult. The sample is drawn from a study of shared clonotypes between healthy human individuals. In the study overall: Aged 18 to 49, the donors were a couple of women and three men.

General study results and limits: Sequencing depth was expected to affect clonotype sharing among donors.

The method was immunoSEQ multiplex PCR; TCRdb's version includes in-frame clones alone and lacks a portion of them. The sample has some 2.1 million clones, 93% seen once. Germline assignment: CDR1 MNHEY and CDR2 SVGAGI. Trimming at V came to 2 bases and at J to 5 bases, leaving 3 bases not matched to a gene. This CDR3 comprises 13 residues. Sample: naive CD8+ T cells from PBMCs. The receptor was derived from a man aged 18 to 29 in good health. Some clones in this sample may be carry-over from other donors' samples. The genes are TRBV6-5 and TRBJ2-7; 7 positions agree with TRBD1. The CDR3, as DNA: TGTGCCAGCAGTTACCAGGGGGATAACGAGCAGTACTTC. This gives the protein CASSYQGDNEQYF.